The next 18 T cell receptor beta chains were all read from a single sample in a study of blood T cell repertoires in COVID-19. Here immunoSEQ multiplex PCR was the method, and the copy in TCRdb shows in-frame clones only, minus some. The sample consists of 310,000 or so clones, around nine tenths of them appearing once. The sample consisted of PBMCs or T cells enriched from blood (not recorded which). The receptors come from a woman aged 25 to 39 who had recovered from COVID-19.

The chain is built from TRBV6-6 and TRBJ2-7, with 7 positions matching TRBD1. Losses at the gene ends were 6 bases for V and 5 bases for J; bases not matched to a gene: 7. Per germline, CDR1 MNHNY and CDR2 SVGAGI (reference sequence). The CDR3 contains 13 residues. CDR3 residues: CASSGRQGHEQYF. DNA of the CDR3: TGTGCCAGCAGCGGCCGACAGGGCCACGAGCAGTACTTC.

The chain has TRBV4-2 and TRBJ1-2, with D unclear. Germline V gene data show CDR1 as LGHNA and CDR2 as YNFKEQ. The V end was cut by 0 bases, the J end by 4 bases, with 12 bases between. The CDR3 runs 15 residues. CDR3 protein: CASSQDFSVIYGYTF. CDR3 in DNA: TGTGCCAGCAGCCAAGATTTTTCAGTGATCTATGGCTACACCTTC.

The J gene is TRBJ1-2, the V gene TRBV5-1; D ambiguous. Germline CDR1 SGHRS, CDR2 YFSETQ. V gave up 0 bases and J gave up 3 bases, with 9 bases separating them. The CDR3 sequence is 14 residues long. CDR3 in amino acids: CASSLAFSDYGYTF. In DNA, the CDR3 is TGCGCCAGCAGCTTGGCGTTCTCAGACTATGGCTACACCTTC.

The chain couples TRBV29-1 to TRBJ1-1; no firm D call. The CDR3 is 13 amino acids. V dropped 4 bases and J dropped 2 bases, with 11 bases sitting between them. Germline V gene data show CDR1 as SQVTM and CDR2 as ANQGSEA. The CDR3 DNA reads TGCAGCGTTGTGAGGGCAATCAACACTGAAGCTTTCTTT. Translating gives CSVVRAINTEAFF.

This chain connects TRBV14 to TRBJ1-2, with D possibly being TRBD1 (6 bases). This CDR3 is 15 amino acids long. Looked up from germline, CDR1 is SGHDN and CDR2 is FVKESK. Trimming removed 1 base at V and 2 bases at J, with 11 bases between. CDR3 in amino acids: CASSQGADRNYGYTF. The CDR3 bases are TGTGCCAGCAGCCAAGGTGCCGACAGGAACTATGGCTACACCTTC.

The chain combines TRBV3-1 (or the pseudogene TRBV3-2) with TRBJ1-3; D is possibly TRBD1 (6 bases). CDR3 length: 16 amino acids. V lost 4 bases and J lost 9, with 22 bases in between. Germline V gives CDR1 LGHDT, CDR2 YNNKEL (reference sequence). DNA for the CDR3: TGTGCCAGCAGCCCCAGACAGGTTATCCGGGGTAGCACCATATATTTT. This codes for CASSPRQVIRGSTIYF.

The chain couples TRBV10-2 to TRBJ1-1, with D possibly matching TRBD1 (6 bases). Germline loops: CDR1 WSHSY, CDR2 SAAADI. CDR3 length: 15 residues. Trimming pared 3 bases from V and 0 bases from J, leaving 11 bases between. CDR3 sequence: CASSDIQGMNTEAFF. As DNA, the CDR3 is TGCGCCAGCAGTGATATACAGGGAATGAACACTGAAGCTTTCTTT.

In its sample, this clone was seen once. This sequence joins TRBV24-1 and TRBJ2-1; TRBD2 aligns across 7 bases. Germline V CDR1 and CDR2: KGHDR, SFDVKD. After removal of 0 bases from V and 8 bases from J, the junction contained 0 bases not matched to a gene. This CDR3 is built from 13 residues. The CDR3 here is CATSDLSGDEQFF. CDR3 bases: TGTGCCACCAGTGATTTGAGCGGGGATGAGCAGTTCTTC.

This chain joins TRBV30 and TRBJ1-1; D gene unclear. The CDR3 is 11 amino acids. The V end lost 0 bases, the J end lost 12 bases, and 11 bases lay between the germline ends. The germline V gene encodes CDR1 GTSNPN and CDR2 SVGIG (reference sequence). Written as DNA, the CDR3 is TGTGCCTGGAGTGTAATGGAGGTGACTTTCTTT. Protein product: CAWSVMEVTFF.

CDR3 coding DNA: TGTGCCAGCAGCCAAGGCGGAACTCAAGAGACCCAGTACTTC. Its protein product is CASSQGGTQETQYF. The gene calls are TRBV4-2 and TRBJ2-5, with no clear D. This CDR3 has 14 residues. Germline CDR1 reads LGHNA; CDR2 reads YNFKEQ. V was pared by 1 base and J by 2 bases, with 8 bases between.

The chain carries TRBV5-1 and TRBJ2-2, with a weak D call TRBD1 (6 bases). V lost 0 bases to trimming and J lost 5 bases, with 11 bases between them. Germline CDR1 reads SGHRS; CDR2 reads YFSETQ. The CDR3 length is 15 residues. CDR3 nucleotide sequence: TGCGCCAGCAGCTTGGGGGCAGGGGAGACCGGGGAGCTGTTTTTT. Residues: CASSLGAGETGELFF.

This chain joins TRBV3-1 (or the pseudogene TRBV3-2) and TRBJ1-2, with 11 bases identical to TRBD1. The germline V gene has CDR1 LGHDT and CDR2 YNNKEL (reference sequence). V was clipped by 0 bases and J by 3 bases; unmatched bases: 9. CDR3 length equals 18 residues. The CDR3, as DNA: TGTGCCAGCAGCCAAGATCCCTGGACAGGGGGCTGGGACTATGGCTACACCTTC. Its protein is CASSQDPWTGGWDYGYTF.

The chain joins TRBV5-1 to TRBJ1-2, with 7 bases aligning to TRBD1. Looked up from germline, CDR1 is SGHRS and CDR2 is YFSETQ. The V segment lost 3 bases and the J segment 8 bases; nucleotides outside the gene matches: 22. The CDR3 runs 18 residues. The CDR3 sequence is CASSYGPGQPPTTGGYTF. CDR3 DNA sequence: TGCGCCAGCAGCTACGGACCGGGACAGCCTCCTACAACCGGCGGCTACACCTTC.

The V and J genes are TRBV28 and TRBJ2-5; D is undetermined. Deletions cut 3 bases from V and 3 bases from J, with 5 bases between. The CDR3 spans 12 residues. Germline CDR1 and CDR2: MDHEN and SYDVKM. In DNA form, the CDR3 reads TGTGCCAGCAGTTTTCAGGAAGAGACCCAGTACTTC. Amino acid sequence: CASSFQEETQYF. The whole variable domain, filled in from reference TRBV28 and TRBJ2-5, reads DVKVTQSSRYLVKRTGEKVFLECVQDMDHENMFWYRQDPGLGLRLIYFSYDVKMKEKGDIPEGYSVSREKKERFSLILESASTNQTSMYLCASSFQEETQYFGPGTRLLVL.

The chain uses TRBV18 and TRBJ1-2; 11 bases line up with TRBD1. The trim removed 2 bases at V and 8 bases at J, leaving 7 bases unmatched. CDR3 length: 15 residues. Germline V gene data show CDR1 as KGHSH and CDR2 as LQKENI. The chain's CDR3 is CASSPVGTGGQGYTF. The CDR3 coding sequence is TGTGCCAGCTCACCAGTCGGGACAGGGGGTCAAGGCTACACCTTC.

This clone was seen just once. V usage is TRBV7-9 and J usage is TRBJ1-1; unclear D gene. CDR1 and CDR2 from the germline V gene are SEHNR and FQNEAQ (reference sequence). Trimming pared 2 bases from V and 4 bases from J, leaving 11 bases between. The CDR3 covers 14 residues. CDR3 in amino acids: CASSLIQTITEAFF. Here the CDR3 DNA reads TGTGCCAGCAGCTTAATACAAACGATCACTGAAGCTTTCTTT.

This clone has a handful of counts. The rearrangement uses TRBV6-5 and TRBJ2-7; weak D call: TRBD1 (5 bases). There are 14 residues in the CDR3. The germline CDR1 and CDR2 sequences are MNHEY and SVGAGI. V was clipped by 6 bases and J by 6 bases, with 18 bases between them. The chain's CDR3 is CASRRTGFLIEQYF. CDR3 DNA: TGTGCCAGCAGGAGAACAGGTTTTTTAATCGAGCAGTACTTC.

V is TRBV5-1 and J is TRBJ1-1, with no clear D. The V gene lost 1 base and the J gene lost 4 bases, with 14 bases spanning the gap. Germline-derived CDR1 and CDR2 are SGHRS and YFSETQ. The CDR3 consists of 15 residues. The CDR3 reads CASSLYRGGGTEAFF. In DNA, the CDR3 is TGCGCCAGCAGCTTGTATCGGGGTGGCGGCACTGAAGCTTTCTTT.